The sequence of this T cell receptor (beta chain) was determined in a study of monozygotic twins with inflammatory bowel disease. CDR1 and CDR2 from the germline V gene are LNHDA and SQIVND (reference sequence). CDR3 length: 13 amino acids. Whole blood served as the source of total RNA, and no T cell sorting took place. As for this clonotype: Its specificity is unknown.

Template switching incorporated UMIs with a 6-nucleotide sample barcode. Each CDR3 protein gets one entry in TCRdb, which reprocessed the 5' RACE reads and gives no DNA. Its table lists 300,000 to 450,000 distinct CDR3 sequences. Broader study findings: Treatment differences in immunosuppression may have added variability to the repertoires of patients. Clonotype sharing was lower in IBD patients than healthy twins, most markedly with disease activity.

This receptor was obtained from a human donor with ulcerative colitis or Crohn's disease, or a healthy co-twin of an affected twin (not recorded which). The chain has TRBV19 and TRBJ2-5; TCRdb picks TRBD1, but there is no DNA to check that call. What was sequenced was blood. The CDR3: CASSTTLVETQYF.